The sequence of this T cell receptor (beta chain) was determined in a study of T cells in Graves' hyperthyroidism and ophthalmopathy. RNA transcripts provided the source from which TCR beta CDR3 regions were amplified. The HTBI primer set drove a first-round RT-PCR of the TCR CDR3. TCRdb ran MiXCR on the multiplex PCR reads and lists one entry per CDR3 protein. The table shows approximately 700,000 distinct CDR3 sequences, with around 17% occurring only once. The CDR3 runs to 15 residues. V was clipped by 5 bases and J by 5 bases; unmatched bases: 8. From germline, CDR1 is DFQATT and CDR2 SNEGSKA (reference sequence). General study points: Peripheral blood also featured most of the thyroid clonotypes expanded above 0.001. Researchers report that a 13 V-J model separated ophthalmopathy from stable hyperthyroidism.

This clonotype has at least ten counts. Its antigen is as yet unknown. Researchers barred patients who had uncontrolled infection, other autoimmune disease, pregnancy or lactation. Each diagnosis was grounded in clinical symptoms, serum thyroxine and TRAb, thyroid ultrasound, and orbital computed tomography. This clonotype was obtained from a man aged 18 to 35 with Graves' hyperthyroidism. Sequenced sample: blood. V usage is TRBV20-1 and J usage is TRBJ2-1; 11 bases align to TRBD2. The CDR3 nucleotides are TGCAGTGCTCGACTAGCGGGATTGGGTAACAATGAGCAGTTCTTC. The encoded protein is CSARLAGLGNNEQFF.